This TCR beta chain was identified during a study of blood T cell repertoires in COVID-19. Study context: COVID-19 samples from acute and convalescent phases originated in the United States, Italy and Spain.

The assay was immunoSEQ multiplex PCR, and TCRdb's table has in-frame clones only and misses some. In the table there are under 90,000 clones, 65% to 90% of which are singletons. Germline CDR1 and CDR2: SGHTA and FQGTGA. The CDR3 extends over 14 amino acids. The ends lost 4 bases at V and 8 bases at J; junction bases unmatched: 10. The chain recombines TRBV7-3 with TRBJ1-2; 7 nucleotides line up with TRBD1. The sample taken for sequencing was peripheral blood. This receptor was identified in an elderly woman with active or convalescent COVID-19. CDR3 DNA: TGTGCCAGCAGCTCGGGACAGCGGGCGAGAGGCTACACCTTC. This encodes CASSSGQRARGYTF.